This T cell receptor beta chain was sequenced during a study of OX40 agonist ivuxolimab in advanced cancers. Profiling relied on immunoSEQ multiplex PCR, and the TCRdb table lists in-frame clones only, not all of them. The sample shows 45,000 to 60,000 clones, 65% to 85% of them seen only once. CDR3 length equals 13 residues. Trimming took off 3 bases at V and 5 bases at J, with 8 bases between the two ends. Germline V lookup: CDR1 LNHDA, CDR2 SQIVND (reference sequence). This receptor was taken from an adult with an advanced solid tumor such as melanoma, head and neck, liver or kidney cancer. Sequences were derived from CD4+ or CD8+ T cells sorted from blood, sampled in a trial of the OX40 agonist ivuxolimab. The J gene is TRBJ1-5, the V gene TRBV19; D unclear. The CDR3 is CASSIRRYQPQHF. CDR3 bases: TGTGCCAGTAGTATCCGGAGGTATCAGCCCCAGCATTTT.